Following are 7 T cell receptor beta chains from one sample sequenced in a study of T cells expressing NK-cell markers. From the 5' RACE reads, TCRdb lists one entry per CDR3 protein and no DNA. This sample contains roughly 180,000 distinct CDR3 sequences. The source material was blood T cells: a sorted CD56 or NKG2C T cell subset, CD4+ or CD8+ T cells, or bulk PBMC T cells (not recorded which). These receptors were collected from a woman aged 18-69 years in good health.

The chain is built from TRBV25-1 and TRBJ1-4. Per germline, CDR1 MGHDK and CDR2 SYGVNS. The CDR3 covers 11 residues. The CDR3 reads CASRGSEKLFF.

J is TRBJ2-1 and V is TRBV20-1; without DNA, the TCRdb call of TRBD2 cannot be checked. The CDR3 is 12 residues long. Germline V CDR1 and CDR2: DFQATT, SNEGSKA (reference sequence). CDR3 in amino acids: CSAQRALSEQFF.

The chain employs TRBV7-2 and TRBJ2-5; lacking DNA, the TRBD1 call made by TCRdb goes unchecked. The CDR3 contains 16 residues. Germline-derived CDR1 and CDR2 are SGHTA and FQGNSA. CDR3 residues: CASSSPKGPRQETQYF.

The chain joins TRBV2 to TRBJ1-4. CDR1 is SNHLY and CDR2 is FYNNEI in the germline V gene. There are 12 residues in the CDR3. This CDR3 reads CATRTPNEKLFF.

The chain is built from TRBV6-1 and TRBJ2-1; TCRdb's D call, TRBD1, is unchecked because there is no DNA. CDR1 and CDR2 (germline): MNHNS, SASEGT. There are 13 residues in the CDR3. The CDR3 sequence: CASSQTGVAEQFF.

This chain joins TRBV5-1 and TRBJ2-2; TCRdb indicates TRBD2, and absent DNA this call remains unverified. The CDR3 consists of 16 residues. Germline CDR1 is SGHRS and CDR2 is YFSETQ. The CDR3 spells CASSLRLAGGPRELFF. Full variable domain (rest looked up from reference TRBV5-1 and TRBJ2-2): KAGVTQTPRYLIKTRGQQVTLSCSPISGHRSVSWYQQTPGQGLQFLFEYFSETQRNKGNFPGRFSGRQFSNSRSEMNVSTLELGDSALYLCASSLRLAGGPRELFFGEGSRLTVL.

The J gene is TRBJ1-6, the V gene TRBV5-1; TCRdb proposes TRBD1, but this gene call is untestable without DNA. CDR3 length: 17 amino acids. Per germline, CDR1 SGHRS and CDR2 YFSETQ. The CDR3 loop is CASSLTQGAFQDSPLHF.